These 14 T cell receptor beta chains originate from one sample sequenced in a study of T cell clonotyping in hematopoietic cell transplantation. Assay: immunoSEQ multiplex PCR; the TCRdb copy retains only in-frame clones and omits some. Of about 7,100 clones listed, 98% are singletons. The source material was PBMCs, sampled 30 days after allogeneic stem cell transplant. Source of these receptors: a male patient aged 60-70 years who had an allogeneic stem cell transplant from a related donor, so the T cells may come from the graft donor. Some clones in this sample may be carry-over from other donors' samples.

The chain is built from TRBV5-1 and TRBJ2-7; 8 bases line up with TRBD1. There are 14 residues in the CDR3. Germline V lookup: CDR1 SGHRS, CDR2 YFSETQ. V was clipped by 5 bases and J by 3 bases; unmatched bases: 7. CDR3 sequence (DNA): TGCGCCAGCAGTCACGGGACAGGTTTCTACGAGCAGTACTTC. Protein sequence: CASSHGTGFYEQYF.

The rearrangement joins TRBV2 to TRBJ1-5; 9 nucleotides agree with TRBD1. This CDR3 is built from 13 residues. Losses at the gene ends were 6 bases for V and 7 bases for J; bases not matched to a gene: 4. CDR1 and CDR2 (germline): SNHLY, FYNNEI. CDR3 in DNA: TGTGCCAGCAGACAGGGGGCTAGACAGCCCCAGCATTTT. Translation gives CASRQGARQPQHF.

A remark on this clone: At the DNA level, this CDR3 is encoded by other sequences in the same sample as well. The chain is built from TRBV13 and TRBJ1-3; D gene ambiguous. This CDR3 has 15 residues. The V end was cut by 5 bases, the J end by 0 bases, with 11 bases between. In germline, CDR1 is PRHDT, CDR2 FYEKMQ (reference sequence). The CDR3 reads CASSLGRISGNTIYF. CDR3 DNA: TGTGCCAGCAGCCTCGGACGGATCTCTGGAAACACCATATATTTT.

This chain uses TRBV11-2 with TRBJ2-2; D is unresolved. Trimming took off 7 bases at V and 2 bases at J, with 11 bases between the two ends. Germline CDR1 is SGHAT and CDR2 is FQNNGV. The CDR3 has 14 residues. The CDR3, as DNA: TGTGCCAGCACCACGGGCCGAAACACCGGGGAGCTGTTTTTT. Its translation: CASTTGRNTGELFF. The full variable domain, its missing parts supplied by reference TRBV11-2 and TRBJ2-2, is EAGVAQSPRYKIIEKRQSVAFWCNPISGHATLYWYQQILGQGPKLLIQFQNNGVVDDSQLPKDRFSAERLKGVDSTLKIQPAKLEDSAVYLCASTTGRNTGELFFGEGSRLTVL.

V gene TRBV5-4 combines with J gene TRBJ2-7; 8 bases line up with TRBD2. Germline V CDR1 and CDR2: SGHNT, YYREEE (reference sequence). The CDR3 extends over 15 amino acids. Unmatched junction bases numbered 12, after V lost 4 bases and J lost 6 bases. CDR3: CASSPGAGGVGEQYF. CDR3 in DNA: TGTGCCAGCAGCCCCGGAGCCGGGGGGGTGGGCGAGCAGTACTTC.

The V gene is TRBV7-8, the J gene TRBJ1-6; D is uncertain. Per germline, CDR1 SGHVS and CDR2 FQNEAQ. This CDR3 is built from 13 residues. V dropped 4 bases and J dropped 6 bases, with 7 bases sitting between them. The CDR3 reads CASSSTVNSPLHF. CDR3 nucleotide sequence: TGTGCCAGCAGCTCCACGGTTAATTCACCCCTCCACTTT.

The chain links TRBV13 to TRBJ2-7, with D perhaps matching TRBD1 (6 bases). CDR1 is PRHDT, CDR2 FYEKMQ, per germline (reference sequence). Trimming pared 5 bases from V and 2 bases from J, leaving 13 bases between. The CDR3 runs to 14 residues. CDR3 in amino acids: CASSPSDRPYEQYF. CDR3 nucleotide sequence: TGTGCCAGCAGCCCCTCGGACAGACCCTACGAGCAGTACTTC.

The V and J genes are TRBV6-6 and TRBJ1-5; possible D gene TRBD1, 5 bases. The ends were cut back, 7 bases at V and 3 bases at J, with 13 bases in the middle. The germline CDR1 and CDR2 sequences are MNHNY and SVGAGI (reference sequence). This CDR3 region has 14 residues. The CDR3 protein is CASTDGGYNQPQHF. CDR3 in DNA: TGTGCCAGCACCGACGGGGGGTACAATCAGCCCCAGCATTTT.

J is TRBJ1-1 and V is TRBV5-4; D uncertain. This CDR3 comprises 11 residues. The V end lost 2 bases, the J end lost 11 bases, and 10 bases lay between the germline ends. CDR1 and CDR2 from the germline V gene are SGHNT and YYREEE (reference sequence). Written as DNA, the CDR3 is TGTGCCAGCAGCTTTCGGGGTTCGGCTTTCTTT. It yields the protein CASSFRGSAFF.

The CDR3: CASSQGQPMNTEAFF. The CDR3 bases are TGCGCCAGCAGCCAAGGCCAGCCCATGAACACTGAAGCTTTCTTT. The chain recombines TRBV4-3 with TRBJ1-1; no reliable D call. The germline CDR1 and CDR2 sequences are LGHNA and YSLEER. There are 15 residues in the CDR3. Trimming took off 1 base at V and 0 bases at J, with 9 bases between the two ends.

This clone was seen a single time. V usage is TRBV19 and J usage is TRBJ2-6; 7 bases fit TRBD2. Losses at the gene ends were 1 base for V and 2 bases for J; bases not matched to a gene: 5. The CDR3 runs 17 residues. Per the germline V gene, CDR1 is LNHDA and CDR2 is SQIVND (reference sequence). The CDR3 DNA sequence: TGTGCCAGTAGTATAGGGGGGGGAGTAACTGGGGCCAACGTCCTGACTTTC. Its translation: CASSIGGGVTGANVLTF.

This rearrangement joins TRBV29-1 to TRBJ1-1; D is unresolved. This CDR3 contains 12 residues. The V gene lost 6 bases and the J gene lost 6 bases, with 14 bases spanning the gap. In germline, CDR1 is SQVTM, CDR2 ANQGSEA. The CDR3 nucleotides read TGCAGCGTAGGCTCTTTAGGCGCTGAAGCTTTCTTT. It encodes CSVGSLGAEAFF.

The chain recombines TRBV5-1 with TRBJ1-6; D not resolved. V was cut by 3 bases and J by 6 bases, with 7 bases left in between. Germline CDR1 reads SGHRS; CDR2 reads YFSETQ. The CDR3 loop spans 13 amino acids. The CDR3 sequence: CASSSDLNSPLHF. In DNA form, the CDR3 reads TGCGCCAGCAGCTCCGATCTTAATTCACCCCTCCACTTT.

The V and J genes are TRBV2 and TRBJ1-3; D remains unclear. CDR3 length: 19 amino acids. Germline CDR1 reads SNHLY; CDR2 reads FYNNEI. Trimming took 3 bases from V and 0 from J, leaving 21 bases between them. The CDR3 bases are TGTGCCAGCAGTGAGGTGGCAGGAAGACTTCTAAACTCTGGAAACACCATATATTTT. It codes for CASSEVAGRLLNSGNTIYF.